This T cell receptor (beta chain) was sequenced for a study of CD8+ T cells in alopecia areata. Study-wide points: The study found TCR sharing across patients less clear than in mice, possibly for HLA reasons. Scalp sequencing captures resident alphabeta T cells of normal skin too. Clonality in lesional scalp, especially alopecia totalis/universalis, exceeded that of normal scalp.

Using a FACSAria, the CD4+ and CD8+ T cells were sorted from the PBMCs. With respect to this clone: Its specificity is unknown.

cDNA prepared by RNA extraction and subsequent reverse transcription served as the template for sequencing. Clones were sequenced by immunoSEQ multiplex PCR, and TCRdb holds only the in-frame ones, with some missing. The sample holds 150,000 to 200,000 clones, roughly 60% seen once. The sample was CD4+ T cells sorted from blood. This TCR was recovered from a human donor in good health.

CDR3 DNA sequence: TGCAGCGTTGATGTCTCGAACACCGGGGAGCTGTTTTTT. Protein sequence: CSVDVSNTGELFF. The chain couples TRBV29-1 to TRBJ2-2; D is undetermined. Trimming pared 3 bases from V and 0 bases from J, leaving 5 bases between. This CDR3 is built from 13 residues. In germline, CDR1 is SQVTM, CDR2 ANQGSEA.